This is a list of T cell receptor beta chains from one sample in a study of blood T cells in healthy people across ages. From the 5' RACE reads, TCRdb called clonotypes with MiXCR, one entry per CDR3 protein. The sample has about 1.1 million distinct CDR3 sequences, roughly two fifths seen once. The sequencing input was blood. The origin of the receptors is a man between 18 and 29 years old in good health. CDR3s include the opening cysteine and the closing phenylalanine or tryptophan. Each record gives: J gene, D gene, clone size, V gene, CDR3 protein, CDR3 DNA. D genes are given only for firm matches. Only some rows state a clone size, as once, few, many or a class for expanded clones.

TRBJ2-7	TRBD1	.	TRBV7-6	CASSFSGTGYEQYF	TGTGCCAGCAGCTTCTCCGGGACAGGCTACGAGCAGTACTTC
TRBJ2-3	TRBD2	few	TRBV5-1	CASSLSSASGRNTDTQYF	TGCGCCAGCAGCTTGTCCTCAGCTAGCGGGAGGAACACAGATACGCAGTATTTT
TRBJ2-1	TRBD1	.	TRBV5-1	CASSLTGGVGGQFF	TGCGCCAGCAGCCTGACAGGGGGTGTAGGTGGGCAGTTCTTC
TRBJ2-2	.	.	TRBV5-1	CASSLESTRALFF	TGCGCCAGCAGCTTGGAATCTACGCGGGCCCTGTTTTTT
TRBJ1-1	TRBD1	.	TRBV29-1	CSVEDRGTEAFF	TGCAGCGTGGAGGACAGGGGCACTGAAGCTTTCTTT
TRBJ2-7	.	.	TRBV6-2/TRBV6-3	CASSYSRGTYNEQYF	TGTGCCAGCAGTTACTCGAGGGGAACTTACAATGAGCAGTACTTC
TRBJ2-3	.	many	TRBV6-2/TRBV6-3	CASSLLRTDTQYF	TGTGCCAGCAGTTTGCTTAGGACAGATACGCAGTATTTT
TRBJ2-3	.	.	TRBV28	CASSSFGGSSTDTQYF	TGTGCCAGCAGTTCTTTTGGCGGATCTAGCACAGATACGCAGTATTTT
TRBJ1-5	.	.	TRBV2	CASSVGRNSNQPQHF	TGTGCCAGCAGTGTAGGGCGAAATAGCAATCAGCCCCAGCATTTT
TRBJ2-1	TRBD1	many	TRBV6-2/TRBV6-3	CASSLGQGIYNEQFF	TGTGCCAGCAGTCTCGGACAGGGAATATACAATGAGCAGTTCTTC
TRBJ2-7	.	.	TRBV30	CAWGYGSEQYF	TGTGCCTGGGGGTACGGAAGTGAGCAGTACTTC
TRBJ1-1	.	few	TRBV6-2/TRBV6-3	CASRKADGVTEAFF	TGTGCCAGCAGAAAAGCCGACGGGGTCACTGAAGCTTTCTTT
TRBJ1-2	TRBD1	few	TRBV6-6	CASSPTGGLNYGYTF	TGTGCCAGCAGTCCCACAGGGGGTCTTAACTATGGCTACACCTTC